The 32 T cell receptor beta chains listed next were all sequenced from one sample in a study of T-cell memory formation after mild COVID-19. TCRdb passed the 5' RACE reads through MiXCR, listing each CDR3 protein once. The repertoire includes about 160,000 distinct CDR3 sequences, about 28% of them detected once, and approximately 12% sits in the top ten. The sequencing input was PBMCs or a T cell subset sorted from them (not recorded which). These receptors were obtained from an adult woman who had mild COVID-19 (a few samples of this study predate the infection). Cell type and time point are not known.

This clonotype was detected many times. V and J are TRBV7-2 and TRBJ2-3; D gene unclear. Germline V gives CDR1 SGHTA, CDR2 FQGNSA. V shed 5 bases and J shed 1 base, with 7 bases lying between them. The CDR3 extends over 13 amino acids. CDR3 sequence reads: CASSPARTDTQYF. The CDR3 bases are TGTGCCAGCAGCCCTGCTCGCACAGATACGCAGTATTTT.

This clonotype has only a few counts. The CDR3 bases are TGTGCCAGCAGCGACAGGAGCTCACCAAATACGCAGTATTTT. It specifies CASSDRSSPNTQYF. The gene calls are TRBV7-2 and TRBJ2-3; a weak D match, TRBD1 (6 bases). Germline V gives CDR1 SGHTA, CDR2 FQGNSA. V lost 5 bases, J lost 7 bases, and 16 bases lay in between. This CDR3 has 14 amino acids.

V gene TRBV6-5 combines with J gene TRBJ2-7, with D possibly matching TRBD1 (6 bases). Germline V gene lookup returns CDR1 MNHEY and CDR2 SVGAGI. With 0 bases removed from V and 2 bases from J, the gap between germline ends came to 17 bases. The CDR3 has 17 amino acids. CDR3 nucleotides: TGTGCCAGCAGTTACTCGATACAGGGATCCAGGCCCTACGAGCAGTACTTC. Amino acids: CASSYSIQGSRPYEQYF.

The chain is built from TRBV6-5 and TRBJ1-2; D gene ambiguous. Between the trimmed V and J ends, which lost 2 bases and 3 bases, there was a span of 7 bases. The CDR3 contains 13 residues. CDR1 is MNHEY and CDR2 is SVGAGI in the germline V gene. The chain's CDR3 is CASSYKGYYGYTF. In DNA form, the CDR3 reads TGTGCCAGCAGTTACAAGGGTTACTATGGCTACACCTTC.

The count of this clonotype is one. The rearrangement links TRBV6-1 to TRBJ2-5; tentatively, D is TRBD2 (5 bases). The CDR3 is 14 residues long. Trimming stripped 2 bases from V and 4 bases from J, with 11 bases between. Germline assignment: CDR1 MNHNS and CDR2 SASEGT. The CDR3 spells CASSEPTRIETQYF. In DNA, the CDR3 is TGTGCCAGCAGTGAACCTACTAGAATAGAGACCCAGTACTTC.

The chain uses TRBV30 and TRBJ2-2, with TRBD1 matching over 7 bases. Per germline, CDR1 GTSNPN and CDR2 SVGIG (reference sequence). This CDR3 region has 17 residues. V shed 2 bases and J 1 base; nucleotides not matched to a gene: 10. The CDR3 reads CAWSTTGMELNTGELFF. The CDR3 bases are TGTGCCTGGAGTACGACAGGGATGGAACTGAACACCGGGGAGCTGTTTTTT.

This clonotype appeared a few times. The chain employs TRBV7-2 and TRBJ2-1; D may match TRBD1 or TRBD2 (5 bases each). Trimming cost V 7 bases and J 3 bases, with 16 bases left between them. The CDR3 consists of 15 residues. The germline V gene has CDR1 SGHTA and CDR2 FQGNSA. The CDR3 reads CASTAGTRNYNEQFF. CDR3 coding DNA: TGTGCCAGCACCGCCGGGACCCGTAACTACAATGAGCAGTTCTTC.

The chain uses TRBV7-9 and TRBJ2-2; D is perhaps TRBD2 (7 bases). CDR3 length equals 15 residues. The V and J ends lost 4 bases and 2 bases respectively, with 11 bases between them. The germline V gene encodes CDR1 SEHNR and CDR2 FQNEAQ (reference sequence). The CDR3 region is CASSSSGGNTGELFF. The CDR3 DNA is TGTGCCAGCAGCTCGTCGGGGGGCAACACCGGGGAGCTGTTTTTT.

There are a few counts of this clonotype. V is TRBV7-9 and J is TRBJ2-5; 11 nucleotides line up with TRBD2. The ends lost 3 bases at V and 4 bases at J; junction bases unmatched: 10. This CDR3 is 17 amino acids long. Per the germline V gene, CDR1 is SEHNR and CDR2 is FQNEAQ (reference sequence). CDR3 sequence (DNA): TGTGCCAGCAGCTTCCCTCGGGGGCTAGCGGGAGGAGAGACCCAGTACTTC. It is translated as CASSFPRGLAGGETQYF.

This clonotype was counted between two and nine times. The chain has TRBV10-3 and TRBJ2-2; TRBD1 or TRBD2 may be the D gene (5 bases each). The germline V and J ends were trimmed by 10 bases and 5 bases, with 14 bases remaining between them. The CDR3 contains 13 residues. Germline-derived CDR1 and CDR2 are ENHRY and SYGVKD. CDR3 residues: CARRPGPTGELFF. For the CDR3, the DNA is TGTGCCAGGAGACCGGGACCTACCGGGGAGCTGTTTTTT.

The chain combines TRBV7-8 with TRBJ2-7; 7 nucleotides align to TRBD1. Trimming took 1 base from V and 2 from J; bases not matched to a gene: 11. Germline V lookup: CDR1 SGHVS, CDR2 FQNEAQ. This CDR3 region has 17 residues. The CDR3 spells CASSLVYQGEVTYEQYF. CDR3 DNA: TGTGCCAGCAGCTTAGTATATCAGGGGGAAGTAACCTACGAGCAGTACTTC.

V gene TRBV6-2 or TRBV6-3 combines with J gene TRBJ2-7, with TRBD2 matching 11 bases. V was clipped by 7 bases and J by 2 bases; unmatched bases: 4. The CDR3 totals 14 residues. Germline CDR1 MNHEY, CDR2 SVGEGT. The CDR3 bases are TGTGCCAGCATACCACTAGCGGGGGCCTACGAGCAGTACTTC. Encoded protein: CASIPLAGAYEQYF.

As DNA, the CDR3 is TGTGCCAGCAGTTACTCGACAGGGGGAGAGACCCAGTACTTC. Translated, it gives CASSYSTGGETQYF. V and J are TRBV6-5 and TRBJ2-5, with 9 bases lining up with TRBD1. Germline CDR1 and CDR2: MNHEY and SVGAGI. V gave up 0 bases and J gave up 4 bases; unmatched junction bases: 0. This CDR3 is 14 amino acids long.

This clonotype was found many times. The CDR3 is CSGRTGTSVYNEQFF. The CDR3 DNA reads TGCAGCGGTCGGACCGGGACTAGCGTTTACAATGAGCAGTTCTTC. The chain uses TRBV29-1 and TRBJ2-1; 10 bases are shared with TRBD2. CDR1 and CDR2 from the germline V gene are SQVTM and ANQGSEA. The CDR3 has 15 amino acids. V shed 7 bases and J 4 bases; nucleotides not matched to a gene: 10.

This clonotype appeared a few times. One end of the junction fails to match germline, which may point to a read error. The rearrangement links TRBV7-2 to TRBJ2-1; D is undetermined. CDR3 length: 9 residues. Germline CDR1 is SGHTA and CDR2 is FQGNSA. CDR3 region: CASGPERNF. CDR3 bases: TGTGCCAGCGGTCCAGAGAGGAACTTC.

The rearrangement uses TRBV18 and TRBJ2-1, with D tentatively TRBD2 (5 bases). V shed 3 bases and J shed 8 bases, with 11 bases lying between them. The CDR3 loop spans 13 amino acids. Germline V CDR1 and CDR2: KGHSH, LQKENI. CDR3 sequence (DNA): TGTGCCAGCTCACCTGCCGACGGGGATGAGCAGTTCTTC. Protein: CASSPADGDEQFF. The variable domain in full, completed from reference TRBV18 and TRBJ2-1, reads NAGVMQNPRHLVRRRGQEARLRCSPMKGHSHVYWYRQLPEEGLKFMVYLQKENIIDESGMPKERFSAEFPKEGPSILRIQQVVRGDSAAYFCASSPADGDEQFFGPGTRLTVL.

In its sample, this clonotype was seen a few times. V and J are TRBV3-1 and TRBJ2-3, with 7 bases identical to TRBD2. Germline V gives CDR1 LGHDT, CDR2 YNNKEL (reference sequence). CDR3 length equals 14 residues. V lost 4 bases and J lost 9; bases outside the gene matches: 10. The CDR3 loop reads CASSLANGLDTQYF. In DNA form, the CDR3 reads TGTGCCAGCAGCCTTGCGAACGGACTAGACACGCAGTATTTT.

The chain combines TRBV7-3 with TRBJ2-1; D is perhaps TRBD2 (5 bases). V was trimmed by 4 bases and J by 8 bases, leaving 18 bases between them. Germline loops: CDR1 SGHTA, CDR2 FQGTGA. This CDR3 region has 15 residues. CDR3: CASSSSASRTDEQFF. In DNA form, the CDR3 reads TGTGCCAGCAGCTCATCCGCTAGCAGGACCGATGAGCAGTTCTTC.

The CDR3 nucleotides read TGTGCCAGCAGTCCCCACGGACAGGGGCCGAATTCACCCCTCCACTTT. Protein product: CASSPHGQGPNSPLHF. V and J are TRBV12-3 or TRBV12-4 and TRBJ1-6, with TRBD1 identical over 9 bases. V lost 5 bases and J lost 7; bases outside the gene matches: 9. CDR3 size: 16 residues.

The CDR3 DNA sequence: TGCAGCGCCGGACCAGACGGCTACACCTTC. Its translation: CSAGPDGYTF. This chain links TRBV29-1 with TRBJ1-2; no clear D. CDR3 length: 10 residues. V lost 7 bases, J lost 8 bases, and 11 bases lay in between. Germline CDR1 is SQVTM and CDR2 is ANQGSEA. The full variable domain, in which reference TRBV29-1 and TRBJ1-2 provide the parts outside the CDR3, is SAVISQKPSRDICQRGTSLTIQCQVDSQVTMMFWYRQQPGQSLTLIATANQGSEATYESGFVIDKFPISRPNLTFSTLTVSNMSPEDSSIYLCSAGPDGYTFGSGTRLTVV.

A remark on this clonotype: A much larger clone lies a single base off, so this may be a read error. The rearrangement joins TRBV20-1 to TRBJ1-1, with D possibly TRBD1 on 5 matching bases. This CDR3 spans 13 amino acids. Between the trimmed V and J ends, which lost 6 bases and 3 bases, there was a span of 14 bases. Germline V CDR1 and CDR2: DFQATT, SNEGSKA (reference sequence). CDR3: CSATRGMDTEAFF. The CDR3 DNA follows: TGCAGTGCGACCCGGGGGATGGACACTGAAGCTTTCTTT.

The V gene is TRBV7-9, the J gene TRBJ2-1; TRBD2 agrees at 9 bases. Trimming removed 1 base from V and 0 bases from J; junction bases left unmatched: 7. Germline V gene data show CDR1 as SEHNR and CDR2 as FQNEAQ (reference sequence). There are 18 residues in the CDR3. For the CDR3, the DNA is TGTGCCAGCAGCTTAGAGGTGTTAGCGGGGGACTCCTACAATGAGCAGTTCTTC. It is translated as CASSLEVLAGDSYNEQFF.

The V and J genes are TRBV5-1 and TRBJ2-6; the D is unclear. The CDR3 spans 15 residues. The germline V and J ends were trimmed by 0 bases and 0 bases, with 4 bases remaining between them. Per the germline V gene, CDR1 is SGHRS and CDR2 is YFSETQ. In DNA, the CDR3 is TGCGCCAGCAGCTTGGTTATCTCTGGGGCCAACGTCCTGACTTTC. This gives the protein CASSLVISGANVLTF.

The rearrangement joins TRBV6-5 to TRBJ2-1, with D perhaps matching TRBD1 or TRBD2 (5 bases each). The V and J ends lost 2 bases and 2 bases respectively, with 16 bases between them. This CDR3 comprises 17 residues. Germline V gene lookup returns CDR1 MNHEY and CDR2 SVGAGI. CDR3 in amino acids: CASSYTLQRGAYNEQFF. The CDR3, as DNA: TGTGCCAGCAGTTACACCCTCCAGAGGGGTGCCTACAATGAGCAGTTCTTC.

The chain combines TRBV12-3 or TRBV12-4 with TRBJ2-7; a weak D match, TRBD2 (6 bases). With 8 bases removed from V and 5 bases from J, the gap between germline ends came to 16 bases. The CDR3 extends over 13 amino acids. The CDR3 DNA sequence: TGTGCCAGCCAGAGGGGAGGAGGGAACGAGCAGTACTTC. Its protein product is CASQRGGGNEQYF.

The sample holds a few counts of this clonotype. The chain is built from TRBV29-1 and TRBJ2-1; 7 nucleotides agree with TRBD2. This CDR3 has 17 amino acids. V trimming: 4 bases; J trimming: 3 bases; junction bases outside the gene matches: 15. From germline, CDR1 is SQVTM and CDR2 ANQGSEA. The chain's CDR3 is CSVGGRAPGLVYNEQFF. The CDR3 DNA sequence: TGCAGCGTTGGTGGGAGGGCCCCCGGGTTGGTCTACAATGAGCAGTTCTTC.

This clonotype has just a few counts. The chain couples TRBV5-1 to TRBJ2-1; TRBD1 is a possible D gene (6 bases). The CDR3 contains 15 residues. V lost 6 bases and J 2 bases, leaving 15 bases between the germline ends. Looked up from germline, CDR1 is SGHRS and CDR2 is YFSETQ. This CDR3 is CASNEGGFPYNEQFF. CDR3 bases: TGCGCCAGCAACGAAGGGGGTTTCCCCTACAATGAGCAGTTCTTC. Drawing the rest from reference TRBV5-1 and TRBJ2-1, the complete variable domain is KAGVTQTPRYLIKTRGQQVTLSCSPISGHRSVSWYQQTPGQGLQFLFEYFSETQRNKGNFPGRFSGRQFSNSRSEMNVSTLELGDSALYLCASNEGGFPYNEQFFGPGTRLTVL.

V gene TRBV18 combines with J gene TRBJ2-5; D unclear. CDR3 length: 15 amino acids. The germline V gene encodes CDR1 KGHSH and CDR2 LQKENI. V lost 2 bases and J lost 5, with 15 bases in between. The CDR3, as DNA: TGTGCCAGCTCACCAGGCACTCTTGTGCGGGAGACCCAGTACTTC. Translated: CASSPGTLVRETQYF. Full variable domain (remainder filled in from reference TRBV18 and TRBJ2-5): NAGVMQNPRHLVRRRGQEARLRCSPMKGHSHVYWYRQLPEEGLKFMVYLQKENIIDESGMPKERFSAEFPKEGPSILRIQQVVRGDSAAYFCASSPGTLVRETQYFGPGTRLLVL.

The rearrangement joins TRBV4-1 to TRBJ1-2; possible D gene TRBD1, 6 bases. The CDR3 extends over 16 amino acids. Trimming stripped 4 bases from V and 0 bases from J, with 15 bases between. Germline-derived CDR1 and CDR2 are MGHRA and YSYEKL. The CDR3 here is CASSLKPGHPNYGYTF. The CDR3 nucleotides read TGCGCCAGCAGCCTCAAACCGGGACACCCTAACTATGGCTACACCTTC.

This clonotype was counted a few times. This chain joins TRBV6-6 and TRBJ2-7; D is ambiguous. Germline lookup yields CDR1 MNHNY and CDR2 SVGAGI (reference sequence). V shed 0 bases and J shed 1 base, with 4 bases lying between them. This CDR3 contains 13 residues. CDR3 residues: CASSYSRSYEQYF. CDR3 DNA: TGTGCCAGCAGTTACTCGAGGTCCTACGAGCAGTACTTC.

V and J are TRBV21-1 and TRBJ2-7. TRBV21-1 is classified as a pseudogene. This CDR3 has 15 amino acids. CDR3 protein: CASSPILGFCDEQYF. CDR3 coding DNA: TGTGCCAGCAGCCCCATACTGGGTTTCTGCGACGAGCAGTACTTC.

The V call is TRBV30, the J call TRBJ1-1; a possible D gene is TRBD1 (5 bases). CDR3 size: 12 residues. Germline V gene sequence: CDR1 GTSNPN, CDR2 SVGIG (reference sequence). V was trimmed by 4 bases and J by 6 bases, leaving 12 bases between them. The chain's CDR3 is CAWKRDFPEAFF. Written as DNA, the CDR3 is TGTGCCTGGAAGAGGGACTTTCCTGAAGCTTTCTTT.